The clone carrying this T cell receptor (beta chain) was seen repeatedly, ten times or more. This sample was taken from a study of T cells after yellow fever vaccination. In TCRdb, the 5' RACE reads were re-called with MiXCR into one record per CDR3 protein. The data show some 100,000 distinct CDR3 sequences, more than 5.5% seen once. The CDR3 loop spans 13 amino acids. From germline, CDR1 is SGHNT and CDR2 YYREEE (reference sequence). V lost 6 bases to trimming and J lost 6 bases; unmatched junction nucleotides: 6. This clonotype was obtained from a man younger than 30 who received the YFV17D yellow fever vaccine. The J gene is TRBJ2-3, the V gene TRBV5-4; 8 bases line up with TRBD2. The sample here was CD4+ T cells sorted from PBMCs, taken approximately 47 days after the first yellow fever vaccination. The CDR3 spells CASKNSGVDTQYF. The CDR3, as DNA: TGTGCCAGCAAGAATAGCGGGGTGGATACGCAGTATTTT.